This T cell receptor beta chain derives from a study of Graves' ophthalmopathy and Graves' hyperthyroidism. CDR3 length: 15 amino acids. J was trimmed by 4 bases and V by 5 bases; bases with no gene match: 9. Germline CDR1 SGHAT, CDR2 FQNNGV. This clonotype was seen more than once but under ten times. Amplification of TCR beta CDR3 regions used RNA transcripts. An initial RT-PCR round employing HTBI primers preceded a second-round multiplex PCR. Each CDR3 protein gets one entry after TCRdb re-called the multiplex PCR reads with MiXCR. The sample has hundreds of thousands of distinct CDR3 sequences, 40% seen once.

This clonotype originated in an adult man with Graves' ophthalmopathy. The chain is built from TRBV11-2 and TRBJ1-1, with 8 bases fitting TRBD1. The sample taken for sequencing was peripheral blood. The CDR3 reads CASSEMTGASTEAFF. The CDR3 DNA follows: TGTGCCAGCAGCGAAATGACAGGGGCCAGCACTGAAGCTTTCTTT.